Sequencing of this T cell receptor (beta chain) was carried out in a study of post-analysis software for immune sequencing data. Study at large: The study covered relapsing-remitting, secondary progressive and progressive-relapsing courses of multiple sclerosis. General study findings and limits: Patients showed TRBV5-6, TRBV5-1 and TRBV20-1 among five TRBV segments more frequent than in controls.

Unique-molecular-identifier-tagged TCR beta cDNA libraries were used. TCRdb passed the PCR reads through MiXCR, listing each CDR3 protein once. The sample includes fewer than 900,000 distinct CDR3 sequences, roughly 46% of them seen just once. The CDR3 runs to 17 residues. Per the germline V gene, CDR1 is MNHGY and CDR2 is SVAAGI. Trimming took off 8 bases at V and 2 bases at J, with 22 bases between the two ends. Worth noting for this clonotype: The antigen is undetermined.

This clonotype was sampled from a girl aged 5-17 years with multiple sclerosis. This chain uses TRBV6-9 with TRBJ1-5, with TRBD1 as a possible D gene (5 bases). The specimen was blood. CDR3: CASEPGRGAYGNQPQHF. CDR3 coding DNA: TGTGCCAGCGAACCGGGGCGAGGAGCTTACGGCAATCAGCCCCAGCATTTT.